The 9 T cell receptor beta chains below all came from one sample that was sequenced in a study of neurological immune-mediated disorders. TCRdb re-derived calls from the 5' RACE reads in MiXCR, one entry per CDR3 protein. The profile shows approximately 100,000 distinct CDR3 sequences, 3.5% of them singletons. The sample consisted of PBMCs. The receptors originated from a woman under 30 with multiple sclerosis.

This clonotype was seen many times. The rearrangement links TRBV20-1 to TRBJ1-6; a possible D gene is TRBD1 (6 bases). From germline, CDR1 is DFQATT and CDR2 SNEGSKA (reference sequence). The CDR3 contains 16 residues. V lost 2 bases to trimming and J lost 5 bases, with 16 bases between them. CDR3 protein: CSARTRTENHNSPLHF. The CDR3 coding sequence is TGCAGTGCTAGAACCCGGACAGAAAATCATAATTCACCCCTCCACTTT.

Many counts were recorded for this clonotype. This chain uses TRBV4-1 with TRBJ2-5; D perhaps matches TRBD2 (6 bases). The CDR3 contains 13 residues. Germline V gene sequence: CDR1 MGHRA, CDR2 YSYEKL. Trimming removed 3 bases from V and 4 bases from J, with 9 bases in between. CDR3 nucleotide sequence: TGCGCCAGCAGCCAGGGACTCCTAGAGACCCAGTACTTC. It is translated as CASSQGLLETQYF.

In this sample, this clonotype turned up many times. The gene calls are TRBV5-4 and TRBJ2-1; 8 bases match TRBD1. The CDR3 loop spans 14 amino acids. The germline V gene has CDR1 SGHNT and CDR2 YYREEE (reference sequence). Germline trimming cut 2 bases from V and 8 bases from J; bases unmatched to any gene: 6. The CDR3 region has the DNA TGTGCCAGCAGCTTTTTTGCAGGGGGCGATGAGCAGTTCTTC. This translates into CASSFFAGGDEQFF.

This clonotype has ten or more counts. The chain is built from TRBV6-4 and TRBJ2-2, with D possibly matching TRBD1 (5 bases). CDR1 is MRHNA and CDR2 is SNTAGT in the germline V gene. This CDR3 is 15 amino acids long. The V and J ends lost 6 bases and 2 bases respectively, with 13 bases between them. The CDR3 reads CASSPGPENTGELFF. The CDR3, as DNA: TGTGCCAGCAGCCCAGGGCCAGAAAACACCGGGGAGCTGTTTTTT.

This clonotype was seen repeatedly, ten times or more. The chain carries TRBV6-5 and TRBJ1-1; D remains ambiguous. CDR1 and CDR2 from the germline V gene are MNHEY and SVGAGI. V was clipped by 4 bases and J by 1 base, with 7 bases between them. The CDR3 is 13 residues long. In nucleotides, the CDR3 is TGTGCCAGCAGTTTGAAACAGAACACTGAAGCTTTCTTT. Its translation is CASSLKQNTEAFF.

At least ten counts were recorded for this clonotype. The genes are TRBV5-1 and TRBJ2-5, with 7 positions matching TRBD2. In germline, CDR1 is SGHRS, CDR2 YFSETQ. The J segment lost 4 bases and the V segment lost 4 bases, leaving 16 bases of the junction unmatched. The CDR3 contains 17 residues. This chain's CDR3 is CASSPRLAGGRPETQYF. CDR3 DNA: TGCGCCAGCAGCCCTCGACTAGCCGGGGGACGGCCAGAGACCCAGTACTTC.

This clonotype was seen ten or more times. This chain connects TRBV18 to TRBJ1-2; no reliable D call. V was clipped by 3 bases and J by 8 bases, with 7 bases between them. This CDR3 spans 11 amino acids. CDR1 KGHSH and CDR2 LQKENI come from the germline V gene. The CDR3 region is CASSPHTGYTF. In DNA, the CDR3 is TGTGCCAGCTCACCCCATACCGGCTACACCTTC. Full variable domain (rest looked up from reference TRBV18 and TRBJ1-2): NAGVMQNPRHLVRRRGQEARLRCSPMKGHSHVYWYRQLPEEGLKFMVYLQKENIIDESGMPKERFSAEFPKEGPSILRIQQVVRGDSAAYFCASSPHTGYTFGSGTRLTVV.

The chain recombines TRBV6-5 with TRBJ2-6; 7 bases agree with TRBD1. Germline V gene lookup returns CDR1 MNHEY and CDR2 SVGAGI. J gave up 3 bases and V 5 bases, and 7 bases lay outside the gene matches. The CDR3 sequence is 16 residues long. CDR3 DNA sequence: TGTGCCAGCAGTCAACAAGGGGGCGGTGGGGCCAACGTCCTGACTTTC. Protein product: CASSQQGGGGANVLTF.

This clonotype appeared many times. The V and J genes are TRBV6-5 and TRBJ2-2; D is perhaps TRBD1 (5 bases). The germline V gene has CDR1 MNHEY and CDR2 SVGAGI. V lost 0 bases, J lost 3 bases, and 11 bases lay in between. CDR3 length: 16 amino acids. The CDR3 coding sequence is TGTGCCAGCAGTTACTCCCAGGGCAGATACACCGGGGAGCTGTTTTTT. It codes for CASSYSQGRYTGELFF.